These T cell receptor beta chains were read from a single sample in a study of T cell changes during pregnancy in multiple sclerosis. The repertoire was sequenced with immunoSEQ multiplex PCR; TCRdb's copy has only in-frame clones and lacks some. The profile shows about 73,000 clones, almost 95% of them singletons. The sample was peripheral blood, taken in the third trimester of pregnancy. Receptors were obtained from a female donor in good health, enrolled as a control in a pregnancy study. Both conserved end residues are part of each CDR3. A D gene is named only where the DNA matches it firmly. Expanded clones get a size class; other rows say once, few or many, or leave the size out.

D	size	V	J	DNA	CDR3
NA	many	TRBV25-1	TRBJ2-2	TGTGCCAGCAGTGAGCGGGACACCGGGGAGCTGTTTTTT	CASSERDTGELFF
TRBD1	NA	TRBV28	TRBJ1-2	TGTGCCAGCAGGCGGGACAGGGGAAACTATGGCTACACCTTC	CASRRDRGNYGYTF
NA	NA	TRBV21-1	TRBJ2-2	TGTGCCAGCAGCAAATACAGGGTATTTGACACCGGGGAGCTGTTTTTT	CASSKYRVFDTGELFF
NA	NA	TRBV7-2	TRBJ2-5	TGTGCCAGCAGCTTAGTCGACAGAGAGACCCAGTACTTC	CASSLVDRETQYF
NA	NA	TRBV5-1	TRBJ2-3	TGCGCCAGCAGCTCTAGGTCTAGCACAGATACGCAGTATTTT	CASSSRSSTDTQYF
TRBD1	NA	TRBV28	TRBJ2-7	TGTGCCAGCAGTGCCCCTCGGACAGGGGCGACCTACGAGCAGTACTTC	CASSAPRTGATYEQYF
NA	NA	TRBV2	TRBJ1-5	TGTGCCAGCCGAGGACAGAATCAGCCCCAGCATTTT	CASRGQNQPQHF
TRBD1	NA	TRBV5-1	TRBJ1-2	TGCGCCAGCAGCCTGAGACAGGGTGCCAACTATGGCTACACCTTC	CASSLRQGANYGYTF
TRBD1	NA	TRBV5-1	TRBJ2-7	TGCGCCAGCCAAAAAGGGGACAGTGACTACGAGCAGTACTTC	CASQKGDSDYEQYF
TRBD1	NA	TRBV20-1	TRBJ2-1	TGCAGTGCAACCCCGACAGGGCATCAGTTCTTC	CSATPTGHQFF
NA	NA	TRBV28	TRBJ2-5	TGTGCCAGCAGTTCCCCCTCCCCTAGCTTGCGCGAGACCCAGTACTTC	CASSSPSPSLRETQYF
NA	NA	TRBV7-2	TRBJ2-7	TGTGCCAGCAGCCCATCTAGCCCCACCTACGAGCAGTACTTC	CASSPSSPTYEQYF
TRBD1	once	TRBV5-1	TRBJ1-1	TGCGCCAGCAGCCCGGGGACAGGGAACACTGAAGCTTTCTTT	CASSPGTGNTEAFF
NA	NA	TRBV4-2	TRBJ1-2	TGTGCCAGCAGCCAAGAGGTCGAGGGCTACACCTTC	CASSQEVEGYTF
TRBD2	NA	TRBV4-1	TRBJ2-3	TGCGCCAGCAGCTTCCCGCCGGCGGGGGGAGGAGATACGCAGTATTTT	CASSFPPAGGGDTQYF
NA	NA	TRBV28	TRBJ1-5	TGTGCCAGCAGCTCGAACGGTCAGCCCCAGCATTTT	CASSSNGQPQHF
NA	NA	TRBV2	TRBJ2-5	TGTGCCAGCAGACAGGGAGAGACCCAGTACTTC	CASRQGETQYF
NA	NA	TRBV27	TRBJ1-2	TGTGCCAGCAGTCGGGACATCACCTATGGCTACACCTTC	CASSRDITYGYTF
NA	NA	TRBV11-3	TRBJ2-1	TGTGCCAGCAGCCCCGGAGGGAACGGTGAGCAGTTCTTC	CASSPGGNGEQFF
NA	NA	TRBV7-8	TRBJ2-3	TGTGCCAGCAGCTTAAGGTTCGGACAAGATACGCAGTATTTT	CASSLRFGQDTQYF
TRBD1	NA	TRBV6-1	TRBJ2-7	TGTGCCAGCAGTGAACCCCGGGACAGGTTTTACGAGCAGTACTTC	CASSEPRDRFYEQYF
TRBD1	NA	TRBV7-2	TRBJ2-7	TGTGCCAGCAGCTTAGAAGGGGGCGCCCCCTACGAGCAGTACTTC	CASSLEGGAPYEQYF
NA	once	TRBV7-2	TRBJ2-3	TGTGCCAGCTGCCCGATGGGGACTAGCACAGATACGCAGTATTTT	CASCPMGTSTDTQYF
NA	NA	TRBV28	TRBJ2-1	TGTGCCAGCATTGAGGGCAGAGCCTCCTCCTACAATGAGCAGTTCTTC	CASIEGRASSYNEQFF
TRBD1	NA	TRBV7-9	TRBJ2-7	TGTGCCAGCAGCCTAAGGACAGGGGGTGAAGACGAGCAGTACTTC	CASSLRTGGEDEQYF
TRBD2	NA	TRBV4-1	TRBJ2-7	TGCGCCAGCAGCCTTAACTACGGGCTAGCGGTCCCCTACGAGCAGTACTTC	CASSLNYGLAVPYEQYF
TRBD1	NA	TRBV9	TRBJ2-3	TGTGCCAGCAGCGCCGAGACAGGGACCACCAGTACGCAGTATTTT	CASSAETGTTSTQYF
TRBD2	NA	TRBV27	TRBJ2-4	TGTGCCAGCAGTTTAACTAGCGGGAACATTCAGTACTTC	CASSLTSGNIQYF
NA	once	TRBV5-1	TRBJ2-7	TGCGCCAGCAGCTCAACAAACAGGGTACGGTACTTC	CASSSTNRVRYF
NA	NA	TRBV30	TRBJ1-2	TGTGCCTGGAGAAAGGGGGGGTCGGACTATGGCTACACCTTC	CAWRKGGSDYGYTF
NA	NA	TRBV7-6	TRBJ2-5	TGTGCCAGCAGCTTATTTGAGGGAAAAGAGACCCAGTACTTC	CASSLFEGKETQYF
NA	NA	TRBV19	TRBJ2-5	TGTGCCAGTAGTATTTCTGGGGGGCAAGAGACCCAGTACTTC	CASSISGGQETQYF
TRBD2	NA	TRBV27	TRBJ2-5	TGTGCCAGCATTAGTAGCGGGGGAGAGACCCAGTACTTC	CASISSGGETQYF
TRBD1	once	TRBV27	TRBJ2-1	TGTGCCAGCAGTCAAGGGACAGTTGGAGTCGATGAGCAGTTCTTC	CASSQGTVGVDEQFF
NA	NA	TRBV12-1	TRBJ2-5	TGTGCCAGCCAGACCGGCGGGAGGGCCCCCCAGTACTTC	CASQTGGRAPQYF
NA	NA	TRBV7-9	TRBJ1-6	TGTGCCAGCAGCTTAGGGAGGAACTATAATTCACCCCTCCACTTT	CASSLGRNYNSPLHF